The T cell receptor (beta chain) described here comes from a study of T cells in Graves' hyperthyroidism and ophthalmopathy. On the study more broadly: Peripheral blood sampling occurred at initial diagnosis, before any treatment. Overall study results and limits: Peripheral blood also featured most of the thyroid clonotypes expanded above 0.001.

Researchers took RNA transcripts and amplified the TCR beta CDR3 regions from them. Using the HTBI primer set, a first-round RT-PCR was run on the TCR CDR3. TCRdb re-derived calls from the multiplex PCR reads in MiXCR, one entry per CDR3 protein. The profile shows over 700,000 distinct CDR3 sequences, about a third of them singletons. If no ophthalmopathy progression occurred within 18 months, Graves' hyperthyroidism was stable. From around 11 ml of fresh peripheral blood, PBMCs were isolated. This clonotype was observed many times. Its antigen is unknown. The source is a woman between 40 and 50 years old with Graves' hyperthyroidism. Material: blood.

The CDR3 here is CSASGEFGETQYF. CDR3 nucleotides: TGCAGTGCCTCGGGGGAGTTTGGAGAGACCCAGTACTTC. The chain carries TRBV20-1 and TRBJ2-5; D is perhaps TRBD2 (6 bases). The CDR3 spans 13 residues. Trimming shortened V by 6 bases and J by 4 bases, and 15 bases separated the two germline ends. Germline loops: CDR1 DFQATT, CDR2 SNEGSKA (reference sequence).